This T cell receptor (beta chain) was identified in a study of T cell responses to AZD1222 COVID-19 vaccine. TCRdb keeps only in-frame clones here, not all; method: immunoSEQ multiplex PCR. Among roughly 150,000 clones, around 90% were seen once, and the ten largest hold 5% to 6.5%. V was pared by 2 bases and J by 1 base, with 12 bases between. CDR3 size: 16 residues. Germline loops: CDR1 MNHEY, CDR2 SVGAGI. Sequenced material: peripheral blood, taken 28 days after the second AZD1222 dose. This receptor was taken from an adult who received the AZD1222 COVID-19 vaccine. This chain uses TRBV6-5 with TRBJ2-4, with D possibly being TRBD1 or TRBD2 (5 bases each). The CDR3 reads CASSYAGTPAKNIQYF. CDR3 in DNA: TGTGCCAGCAGTTACGCAGGGACCCCGGCCAAAAACATTCAGTACTTC.